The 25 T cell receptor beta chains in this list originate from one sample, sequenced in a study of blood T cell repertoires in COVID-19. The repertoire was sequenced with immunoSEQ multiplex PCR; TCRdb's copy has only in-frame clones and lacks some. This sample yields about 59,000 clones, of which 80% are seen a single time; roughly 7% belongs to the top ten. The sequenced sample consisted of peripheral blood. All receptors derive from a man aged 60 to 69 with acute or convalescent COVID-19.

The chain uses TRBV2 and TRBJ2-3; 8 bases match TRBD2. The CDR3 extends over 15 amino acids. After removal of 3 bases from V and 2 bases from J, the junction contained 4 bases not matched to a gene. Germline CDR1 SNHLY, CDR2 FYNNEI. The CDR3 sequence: CASSDTSGSTDTQYF. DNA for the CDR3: TGTGCCAGCAGTGATACTAGCGGTTCCACAGATACGCAGTATTTT. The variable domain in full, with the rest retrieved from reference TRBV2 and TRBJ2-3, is EPEVTQTPSHQVTQMGQEVILRCVPISNHLYFYWYRQILGQKVEFLVSFYNNEISEKSEIFDDQFSVERPDGSNFTLKIRSTKLEDSAMYFCASSDTSGSTDTQYFGPGTRLTVL.

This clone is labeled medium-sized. The CDR3 sequence is CASSLGAGNNEQFF. As DNA, the CDR3 is TGTGCCAGCAGCTTAGGGGCAGGGAACAATGAGCAGTTCTTC. V is TRBV7-3 and J is TRBJ2-1; maybe TRBD1 (5 bases). Germline assignment: CDR1 SGHTA and CDR2 FQGTGA. Trimming removed 2 bases from V and 5 bases from J, with 10 bases in between. The CDR3 totals 14 residues. Full variable domain (missing parts from reference TRBV7-3 and TRBJ2-1): GAGVSQTPSNKVTEKGKYVELRCDPISGHTALYWYRQSLGQGPEFLIYFQGTGAADDSGLPNDRFFAVRPEGSVSTLKIQRTERGDSAVYLCASSLGAGNNEQFFGPGTRLTVL.

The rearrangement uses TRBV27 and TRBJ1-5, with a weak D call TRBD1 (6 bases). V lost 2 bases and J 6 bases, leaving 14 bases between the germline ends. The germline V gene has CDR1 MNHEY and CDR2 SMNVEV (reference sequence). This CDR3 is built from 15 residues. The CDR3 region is CASSLGTQGAQPQHF. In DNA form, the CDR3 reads TGTGCCAGCAGTTTAGGAACACAGGGAGCTCAGCCCCAGCATTTT.

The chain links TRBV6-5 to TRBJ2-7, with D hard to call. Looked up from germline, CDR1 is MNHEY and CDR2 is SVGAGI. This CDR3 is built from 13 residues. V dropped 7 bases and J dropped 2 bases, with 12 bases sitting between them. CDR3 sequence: CASTETPPYEQYF. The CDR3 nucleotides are TGTGCCAGCACCGAGACACCCCCCTACGAGCAGTACTTC.

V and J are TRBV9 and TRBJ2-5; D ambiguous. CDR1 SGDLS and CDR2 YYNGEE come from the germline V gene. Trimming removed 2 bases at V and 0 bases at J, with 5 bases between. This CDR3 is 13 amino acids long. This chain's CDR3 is CASSVRDQETQYF. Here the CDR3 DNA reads TGTGCCAGCAGCGTCCGGGACCAAGAGACCCAGTACTTC.

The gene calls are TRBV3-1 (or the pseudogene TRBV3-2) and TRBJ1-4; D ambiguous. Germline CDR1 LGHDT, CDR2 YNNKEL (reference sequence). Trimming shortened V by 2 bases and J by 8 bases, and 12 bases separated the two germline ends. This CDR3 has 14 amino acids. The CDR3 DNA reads TGTGCCAGCAGCCAACGTACAGTCGACGAAAAACTGTTTTTT. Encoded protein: CASSQRTVDEKLFF.

CDR3 sequence: CASSPGASGGNEQFF. The DNA for the CDR3 is TGTGCCAGCAGTCCCGGGGCTAGCGGGGGGAATGAGCAGTTCTTC. The V call is TRBV25-1, the J call TRBJ2-1; the match to TRBD2 covers 11 bases. This CDR3 spans 15 amino acids. Germline V lookup: CDR1 MGHDK, CDR2 SYGVNS. The V gene end was trimmed by 5 bases and the J gene end by 7 bases; junction bases not matched to a gene: 7. Filled out from reference TRBV25-1 and TRBJ2-1, the complete variable domain reads EADIYQTPRYLVIGTGKKITLECSQTMGHDKMYWYQQDPGMELHLIHYSYGVNSTEKGDLSSESTVSRIRTEHFPLTLESARPSHTSQYLCASSPGASGGNEQFFGPGTRLTVL.

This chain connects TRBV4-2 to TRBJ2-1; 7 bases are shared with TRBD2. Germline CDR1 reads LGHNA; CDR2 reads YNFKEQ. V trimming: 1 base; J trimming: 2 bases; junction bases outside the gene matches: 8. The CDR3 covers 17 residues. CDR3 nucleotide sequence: TGTGCCAGCAGCCAAGCAGGGACTACCAACACCTACAATGAGCAGTTCTTC. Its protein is CASSQAGTTNTYNEQFF.

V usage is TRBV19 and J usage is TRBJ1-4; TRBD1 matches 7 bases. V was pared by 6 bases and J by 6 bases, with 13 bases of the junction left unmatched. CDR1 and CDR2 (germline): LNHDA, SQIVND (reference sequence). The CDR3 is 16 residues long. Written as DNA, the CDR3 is TGTGCCAGTAGCCCTCCTCAGGACAGGAAAGATGAAAAACTGTTTTTT. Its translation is CASSPPQDRKDEKLFF.

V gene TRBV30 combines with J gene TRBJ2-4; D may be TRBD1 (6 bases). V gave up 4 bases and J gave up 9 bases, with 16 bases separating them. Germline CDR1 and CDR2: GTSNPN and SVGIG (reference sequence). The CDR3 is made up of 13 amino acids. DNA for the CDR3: TGTGCCTGGACCCGGACAGTATCGGCCATTCAGTACTTC. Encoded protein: CAWTRTVSAIQYF. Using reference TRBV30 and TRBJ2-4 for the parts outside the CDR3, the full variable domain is SQTIHQWPATLVQPVGSPLSLECTVEGTSNPNLYWYRQAAGRGLQLLFYSVGIGQISSEVPQNLSASRPQDRQFILSSKKLLLSDSGFYLCAWTRTVSAIQYFGAGTRLSVL.

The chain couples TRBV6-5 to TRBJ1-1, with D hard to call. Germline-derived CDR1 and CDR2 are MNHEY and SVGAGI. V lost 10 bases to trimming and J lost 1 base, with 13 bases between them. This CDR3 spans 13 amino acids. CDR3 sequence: CATCGGPNTEAFF. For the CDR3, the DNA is TGTGCCACCTGCGGCGGGCCGAACACTGAAGCTTTCTTT.

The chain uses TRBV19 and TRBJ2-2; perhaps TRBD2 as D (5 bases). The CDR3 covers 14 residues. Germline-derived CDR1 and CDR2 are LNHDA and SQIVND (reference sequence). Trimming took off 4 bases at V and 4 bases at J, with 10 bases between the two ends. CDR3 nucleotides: TGTGCCAGTAGTAGAGGAGCGGCCACCGGGGAGCTGTTTTTT. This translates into CASSRGAATGELFF.

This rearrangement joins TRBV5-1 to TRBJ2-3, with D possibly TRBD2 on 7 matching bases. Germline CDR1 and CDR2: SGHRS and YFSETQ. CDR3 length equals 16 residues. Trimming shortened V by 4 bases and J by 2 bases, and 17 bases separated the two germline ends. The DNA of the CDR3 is TGCGCCAGCAGCCCGAGGGGGGGAAGTATCACAGATACGCAGTATTTT. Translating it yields CASSPRGGSITDTQYF. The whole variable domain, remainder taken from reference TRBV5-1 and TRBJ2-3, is KAGVTQTPRYLIKTRGQQVTLSCSPISGHRSVSWYQQTPGQGLQFLFEYFSETQRNKGNFPGRFSGRQFSNSRSEMNVSTLELGDSALYLCASSPRGGSITDTQYFGPGTRLTVL.

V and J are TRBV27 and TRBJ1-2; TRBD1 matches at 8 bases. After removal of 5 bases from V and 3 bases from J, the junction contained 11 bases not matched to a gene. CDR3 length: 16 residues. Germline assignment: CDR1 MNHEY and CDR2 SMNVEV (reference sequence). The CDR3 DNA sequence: TGTGCCAGCAGTGACAGGGGCACACCCTCTCACTATGGCTACACCTTC. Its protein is CASSDRGTPSHYGYTF.

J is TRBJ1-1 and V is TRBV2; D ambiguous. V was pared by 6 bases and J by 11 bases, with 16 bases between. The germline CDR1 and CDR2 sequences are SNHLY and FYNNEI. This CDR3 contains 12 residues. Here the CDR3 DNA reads TGTGCCAGCAGGACGCGGACGGGGTGGGCTTTCTTT. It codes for CASRTRTGWAFF. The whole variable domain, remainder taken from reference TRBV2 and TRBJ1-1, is EPEVTQTPSHQVTQMGQEVILRCVPISNHLYFYWYRQILGQKVEFLVSFYNNEISEKSEIFDDQFSVERPDGSNFTLKIRSTKLEDSAMYFCASRTRTGWAFFGQGTRLTVV.

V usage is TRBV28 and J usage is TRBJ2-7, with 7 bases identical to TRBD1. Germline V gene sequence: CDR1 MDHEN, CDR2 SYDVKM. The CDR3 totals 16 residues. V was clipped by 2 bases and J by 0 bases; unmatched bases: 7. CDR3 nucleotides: TGTGCCAGCAGTTTAGGAACGACAGGGACCTCCTACGAGCAGTACTTC. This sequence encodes CASSLGTTGTSYEQYF.

The CDR3 nucleotides are TGCAGTGCTAGTCCAGGGGGAGAGACCCAGTACTTC. This sequence encodes CSASPGGETQYF. This chain connects TRBV20-1 to TRBJ2-5, with 7 bases lining up with TRBD1. With V trimmed by 3 bases and J by 4 bases, 2 bases remained unmatched. Germline values: CDR1 DFQATT, CDR2 SNEGSKA (reference sequence). CDR3 length: 12 amino acids.

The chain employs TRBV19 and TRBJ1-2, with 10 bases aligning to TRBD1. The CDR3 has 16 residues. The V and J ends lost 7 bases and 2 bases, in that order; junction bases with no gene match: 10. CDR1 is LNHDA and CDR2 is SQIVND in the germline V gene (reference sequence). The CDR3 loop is CASKGVGTGENYGYTF. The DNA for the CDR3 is TGTGCCAGTAAGGGAGTAGGGACAGGGGAAAACTATGGCTACACCTTC.

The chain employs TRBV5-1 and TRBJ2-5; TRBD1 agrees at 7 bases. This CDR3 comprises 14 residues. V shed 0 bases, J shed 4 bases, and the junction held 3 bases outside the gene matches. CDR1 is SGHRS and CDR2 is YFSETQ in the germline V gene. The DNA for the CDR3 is TGCGCCAGCAGCTTGGCCAGGGGGAGAGAGACCCAGTACTTC. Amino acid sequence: CASSLARGRETQYF.

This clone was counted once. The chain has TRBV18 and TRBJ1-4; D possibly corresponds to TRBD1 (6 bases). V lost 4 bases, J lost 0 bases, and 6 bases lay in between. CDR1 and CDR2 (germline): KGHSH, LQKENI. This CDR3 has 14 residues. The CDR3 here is CASSQGATNEKLFF. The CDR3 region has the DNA TGTGCCAGCTCACAGGGGGCAACTAATGAAAAACTGTTTTTT.

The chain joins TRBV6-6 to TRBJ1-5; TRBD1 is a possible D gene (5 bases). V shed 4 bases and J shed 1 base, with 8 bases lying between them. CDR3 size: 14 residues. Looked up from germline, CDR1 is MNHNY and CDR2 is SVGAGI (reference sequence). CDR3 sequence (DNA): TGTGCCAGCAGTTCGCCAGGGAGCAATCAGCCCCAGCATTTT. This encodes CASSSPGSNQPQHF.

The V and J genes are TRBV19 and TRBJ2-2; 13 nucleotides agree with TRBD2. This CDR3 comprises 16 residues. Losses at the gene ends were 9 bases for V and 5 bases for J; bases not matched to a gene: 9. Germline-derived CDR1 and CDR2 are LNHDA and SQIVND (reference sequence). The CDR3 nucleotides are TGTGCCAGCAAAAGACTAGCGGGGGGTAATACCGGGGAGCTGTTTTTT. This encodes CASKRLAGGNTGELFF.

CDR3 DNA sequence: TGTGCCAGCAGTTTCCGGGACTCCTCCTACAATGAGCAGTTCTTC. It encodes CASSFRDSSYNEQFF. The chain employs TRBV6-5 and TRBJ2-1, with a tentative D call TRBD2 (6 bases). V was shortened by 4 bases and J by 0 bases, with 10 bases between the two germline ends. CDR1 is MNHEY, CDR2 SVGAGI, per germline. The CDR3 runs to 15 residues.

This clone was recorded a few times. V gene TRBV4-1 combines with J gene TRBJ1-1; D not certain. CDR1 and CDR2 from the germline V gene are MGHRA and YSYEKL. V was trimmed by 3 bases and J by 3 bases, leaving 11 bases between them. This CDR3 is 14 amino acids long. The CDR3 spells CASSHPNRDTEAFF. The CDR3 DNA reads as TGCGCCAGCAGCCACCCAAATCGGGACACTGAAGCTTTCTTT.

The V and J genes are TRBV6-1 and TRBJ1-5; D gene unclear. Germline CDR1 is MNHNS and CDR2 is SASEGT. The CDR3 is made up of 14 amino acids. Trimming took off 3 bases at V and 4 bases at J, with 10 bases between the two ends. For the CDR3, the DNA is TGTGCCAGCAGTGATGCCGGCGGTAATCAGCCCCAGCATTTT. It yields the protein CASSDAGGNQPQHF.